The clone carrying this TCR beta chain was recorded a few times. The sample comes from a study of T-cell reconstitution after alpha-beta-depleted transplantation in children. Researchers prepared the TCRbeta library using unique molecular identifiers, the study reports. Via MiXCR, TCRdb re-called the PCR reads, giving one row per CDR3 protein. The data hold hundreds of thousands of distinct CDR3 sequences, with around 12% observed a single time. Trimming took off 8 bases at V and 2 bases at J, with 21 bases between the two ends. The CDR3 contains 17 residues. Germline CDR1 and CDR2: MNHEY and SVGAGI. This chain uses TRBV6-5 with TRBJ2-2; no reliable D call. This receptor was taken from a human donor who donated a stem cell graft to a child with combined immunodeficiency. This sample comprised PBMCs from the stem cell graft donor, obtained from the stem cell graft. The CDR3 DNA reads as TGTGCCAGCCGTTTAAGGCCGGGTCCTATTAACACCGGGGAGCTGTTTTTT. Translated: CASRLRPGPINTGELFF.